Listed here are 9 T cell receptor beta chains from one sample, sequenced in a study of blood T cell repertoires in COVID-19. The method was immunoSEQ multiplex PCR; TCRdb's version includes in-frame clones alone and lacks a portion of them. This table has more than 150,000 clones, roughly 80% appearing once. Source material: peripheral blood. These receptors were taken from a human donor in a cohort sampled during active COVID-19.

This clone has a single count. The V and J genes are TRBV19 and TRBJ2-5; possibly TRBD2 for D (6 bases). The V end was cut by 1 base, the J end by 5 bases, with 8 bases between. CDR1 is LNHDA and CDR2 is SQIVND in the germline V gene (reference sequence). The CDR3 has 13 amino acids. For the CDR3, the DNA is TGTGCCAGTAGTATAGGAGGAGGGGAGACCCAGTACTTC. It yields the protein CASSIGGGETQYF.

The chain is built from TRBV6-2 or TRBV6-3 and TRBJ2-5, with 7 bases identical to TRBD2. The ends lost 2 bases at V and 4 bases at J; junction bases unmatched: 7. The CDR3 covers 15 residues. In germline, CDR1 is MNHEY, CDR2 SVGEGT. The CDR3 DNA is TGTGCCAGCAGTTACGGGGGAGGGGTTCGAGAGACCCAGTACTTC. Its protein is CASSYGGGVRETQYF.

The chain joins TRBV9 to TRBJ2-7; maybe TRBD2 (5 bases). Germline loops: CDR1 SGDLS, CDR2 YYNGEE. Trimming left V 0 bases short and J 2 bases short, with 15 bases between. The CDR3 length is 16 residues. For the CDR3, the DNA is TGTGCCAGCAGCGTAGGAGCCGGAGGAAGGGCCTACGAGCAGTACTTC. Residues: CASSVGAGGRAYEQYF.

CDR3 sequence: CASRSQALGGYTF. Written as DNA, the CDR3 is TGTGCCAGCAGGTCCCAGGCATTGGGTGGCTACACCTTC. The chain joins TRBV13 to TRBJ1-2, with no clear D. Germline-derived CDR1 and CDR2 are PRHDT and FYEKMQ (reference sequence). V lost 6 bases and J 7 bases, leaving 15 bases between the germline ends. The CDR3 has 13 amino acids.

The chain uses TRBV5-1 and TRBJ2-2, with D tentatively TRBD1 (6 bases). Trimming took 0 bases from V and 2 from J, leaving 11 bases between them. The germline gives CDR1 SGHRS, CDR2 YFSETQ. The CDR3 length is 16 residues. The CDR3 nucleotides read TGCGCCAGCAGCTTGGACGGGACAACAAACACCGGGGAGCTGTTTTTT. Protein sequence: CASSLDGTTNTGELFF.

This chain uses TRBV7-9 with TRBJ1-4, with 9 bases matching TRBD1. Germline assignment: CDR1 SEHNR and CDR2 FQNEAQ (reference sequence). V was clipped by 2 bases and J by 6 bases; unmatched bases: 7. The CDR3 is made up of 16 amino acids. The CDR3 loop reads CASSLRAGTGYEKLFF. CDR3 sequence (DNA): TGTGCCAGCAGCTTAAGAGCCGGGACAGGGTATGAAAAACTGTTTTTT.

The chain combines TRBV6-5 with TRBJ2-2, with 8 bases identical to TRBD1. Germline CDR1 reads MNHEY; CDR2 reads SVGAGI. The CDR3 runs 15 residues. J was trimmed by 0 bases and V by 6 bases; bases with no gene match: 3. CDR3 in DNA: TGTGCCAGCAGCCGGGACAGGACGAACACCGGGGAGCTGTTTTTT. Encoded protein: CASSRDRTNTGELFF.

Details on this clone: At one boundary the junction diverges from the germline segment, which might be a read error. The chain uses TRBV5-4 and TRBJ1-4, with 7 bases identical to TRBD1. CDR1 is SGHNT and CDR2 is YYREEE in the germline V gene (reference sequence). The CDR3 runs 18 residues. As DNA, the CDR3 is TGTGCCAGCAAATATACCAAGGGGGCGGAACATGAGAATGGAAAACTGTTTTTT. Its protein is CASKYTKGAEHENGKLFF.

The chain carries TRBV7-9 and TRBJ2-1; D perhaps matches TRBD1 (5 bases). Germline CDR1 and CDR2: SEHNR and FQNEAQ (reference sequence). This CDR3 has 14 amino acids. V was trimmed by 6 bases and J by 0 bases, leaving 9 bases between them. The CDR3 nucleotides read TGTGCCAGCAGACAAGGGGTCTCCTACAATGAGCAGTTCTTC. This translates into CASRQGVSYNEQFF.